A single sample gave rise to the 6 T cell receptor beta chains below, sequenced in a study of cytomegalovirus exposure and HLA in healthy donors. PCR amplification relied on 60 Vbeta primers (plus 13 Jbeta primers). Generated by immunoSEQ multiplex PCR, the TCRdb table keeps only in-frame clones and is missing some. The table lists about 190,000 clones, approximately 80% of them singletons. The sequenced material came from PBMCs. Source of these receptors: a man in his forties in good health and CMV-seropositive.

The chain employs TRBV6-5 and TRBJ2-2; 10 positions match TRBD1. The junction had 0 bases not matched to a gene; V was cut back by 0 bases and J by 5 bases. The germline V gene encodes CDR1 MNHEY and CDR2 SVGAGI. The CDR3 spans 15 residues. The CDR3 DNA follows: TGTGCCAGCAGTTACTCGGGACAGGGGACCGGGGAGCTGTTTTTT. Encoded protein: CASSYSGQGTGELFF.

This chain uses TRBV28 with TRBJ1-5, with 7 bases aligning to TRBD1. With 5 bases clipped from V and 4 bases from J, the junction kept 11 bases outside the gene matches. The CDR3 length is 16 residues. The germline CDR1 and CDR2 sequences are MDHEN and SYDVKM. The CDR3 DNA reads as TGTGCCAGCAGTCTAGCCGGGACAGTAGGAAATCAGCCCCAGCATTTT. It is translated as CASSLAGTVGNQPQHF. Filled out from reference TRBV28 and TRBJ1-5, the complete variable domain reads DVKVTQSSRYLVKRTGEKVFLECVQDMDHENMFWYRQDPGLGLRLIYFSYDVKMKEKGDIPEGYSVSREKKERFSLILESASTNQTSMYLCASSLAGTVGNQPQHFGDGTRLSIL.

This clone showed up just once. The genes are TRBV10-3 and TRBJ2-7, with 8 bases matching TRBD2. The CDR3 totals 14 residues. The V gene end was trimmed by 4 bases and the J gene end by 2 bases; junction bases not matched to a gene: 4. Germline CDR1 and CDR2: ENHRY and SYGVKD. The chain's CDR3 is CAISGTSGTYEQYF. For the CDR3, the DNA is TGTGCCATCAGTGGTACTAGCGGTACCTACGAGCAGTACTTC.

The chain joins TRBV19 to TRBJ1-2, with 7 bases matching TRBD1. The V segment lost 3 bases and the J segment 4 bases; nucleotides outside the gene matches: 8. The germline V gene has CDR1 LNHDA and CDR2 SQIVND (reference sequence). The CDR3 has 15 residues. The DNA for the CDR3 is TGTGCCAGTAGTATGGAGAGGGGGCGAGGCTATGGCTACACCTTC. It codes for CASSMERGRGYGYTF.

The J gene is TRBJ1-3, the V gene TRBV27; possibly TRBD1 for D (5 bases). Per germline, CDR1 MNHEY and CDR2 SMNVEV (reference sequence). The V end was cut by 4 bases, the J end by 0 bases, with 10 bases between. The CDR3 contains 15 residues. This CDR3 is CASSSTGGSGNTIYF. In DNA form, the CDR3 reads TGTGCCAGCAGTTCAACCGGGGGCTCTGGAAACACCATATATTTT.

The chain has TRBV7-9 and TRBJ2-5; D is ambiguous. Germline V gene lookup returns CDR1 SEHNR and CDR2 FQNEAQ (reference sequence). The V gene lost 2 bases and the J gene lost 5 bases, with 18 bases spanning the gap. The CDR3 has 16 amino acids. CDR3: CASSLNYVARVETQYF. CDR3 nucleotide sequence: TGTGCCAGCAGCTTAAACTACGTCGCTCGGGTTGAGACCCAGTACTTC.